What follows are 13 T cell receptor beta chains derived from one specimen sequenced in a study of early T cells in non-severe SARS-CoV-2 infection. TCRdb independently ran MiXCR on the 5' RACE reads; one entry per CDR3 protein. The sample includes fewer than 80,000 distinct CDR3 sequences, under 15% of them seen just once. Sequencing used whole blood. Receptor source: an adult who was a healthcare worker with PCR-confirmed SARS-CoV-2 infection or an uninfected control (not recorded which).

This clonotype was found many times. The chain has TRBV12-3 or TRBV12-4 and TRBJ2-2; D is ambiguous. Deletions cut 3 bases from V and 1 base from J, with 6 bases between. This CDR3 has 14 residues. The CDR3 DNA is TGTGCCAGCAGTTTGAACAGGAACACCGGGGAGCTGTTTTTT. Residues: CASSLNRNTGELFF.

This clonotype was seen ten or more times. The rearrangement uses TRBV12-3 or TRBV12-4 and TRBJ2-3; weak D call: TRBD2 (6 bases). The CDR3 is 15 residues long. The V end lost 4 bases, the J end lost 4 bases, and 15 bases lay between the germline ends. The CDR3 DNA follows: TGTGCCAGCAGTTCTACGGGACTCCCTCCAGATACGCAGTATTTT. Its translation is CASSSTGLPPDTQYF.

This clonotype has just a few counts. V and J are TRBV20-1 and TRBJ2-3, with 8 nucleotides matching TRBD2. V trimming: 1 base; J trimming: 2 bases; junction bases outside the gene matches: 5. The germline gives CDR1 DFQATT, CDR2 SNEGSKA (reference sequence). The CDR3 spans 15 residues. CDR3 DNA: TGCAGTGCTAGAGTAGCGGGGAGAATCACAGATACGCAGTATTTT. As protein: CSARVAGRITDTQYF.

The rearrangement uses TRBV13 and TRBJ2-4; D uncertain. Germline V CDR1 and CDR2: PRHDT, FYEKMQ (reference sequence). CDR3 size: 14 residues. The V gene lost 2 bases and the J gene lost 0 bases, with 5 bases spanning the gap. The CDR3 DNA reads as TGTGCCAGCAGCTTAAGGCTAGCCAAAAACATTCAGTACTTC. Its translation is CASSLRLAKNIQYF.

In this sample, this clonotype turned up a few times. The DNA is left out, because the CDR3 cannot be placed on it with certainty; the CDR3 is given as TCRdb lists it. J is TRBJ1-4 and V is TRBV7-9; the listed D gene, TRBD1, was not tested against the DNA. CDR1 and CDR2 from the germline V gene are SEHNR and FQNEAQ (reference sequence). The CDR3 is 14 residues long, ends included. This chain's CDR3 is CASSCDRGQKNCFF.

V gene TRBV29-1 combines with J gene TRBJ2-1; D perhaps matches TRBD1 (6 bases). Germline lookup yields CDR1 SQVTM and CDR2 ANQGSEA. Between the trimmed V and J ends, which lost 4 bases and 7 bases, there was a span of 11 bases. The CDR3 has 12 residues. CDR3 sequence: CSVGRGKNEQFF. As DNA, the CDR3 is TGCAGCGTTGGCAGGGGTAAGAATGAGCAGTTCTTC.

The V and J genes are TRBV7-2 and TRBJ1-6; D remains unclear. The CDR3 totals 12 residues. V was clipped by 4 bases and J by 8 bases, with 6 bases between them. In germline, CDR1 is SGHTA, CDR2 FQGNSA. The CDR3 coding sequence is TGTGCCAGCAGCTACAGTCATTCACCCCTCCACTTT. Protein sequence: CASSYSHSPLHF.

This clonotype was picked up many times. This chain joins TRBV29-1 and TRBJ2-3; the D is unclear. Germline V gene lookup returns CDR1 SQVTM and CDR2 ANQGSEA. The CDR3 runs 13 residues. For the CDR3, the DNA is TGCAGTGTAGGGCCCGCACCCACAGATACGCAGTATTTT. Its translation is CSVGPAPTDTQYF.

The genes are TRBV4-2 and TRBJ1-6, with unresolved D. The germline V gene encodes CDR1 LGHNA and CDR2 YNFKEQ. The length of the CDR3 is 14 residues. Trimming shortened V by 4 bases and J by 6 bases, and 10 bases separated the two germline ends. The CDR3 spells CASSLPAVNSPLHF. Written as DNA, the CDR3 is TGTGCCAGCAGCCTCCCGGCCGTTAATTCACCCCTCCACTTT.

The rearrangement links TRBV28 to TRBJ2-7; TRBD1 matches at 10 bases. The germline V gene has CDR1 MDHEN and CDR2 SYDVKM. V was clipped by 3 bases and J by 5 bases; unmatched bases: 4. CDR3 length equals 14 residues. The CDR3 spells CASSLGQGKDEQYF. For the CDR3, the DNA is TGTGCCAGCAGTTTGGGACAGGGGAAAGACGAGCAGTACTTC.

This clonotype was counted many times. The chain combines TRBV4-2 with TRBJ2-1, with D tentatively TRBD2 (5 bases). Trimming pared 2 bases from V and 5 bases from J, leaving 16 bases between. This CDR3 spans 16 amino acids. Germline V gives CDR1 LGHNA, CDR2 YNFKEQ. The CDR3 protein is CASSQPRAREDNEQFF. CDR3 nucleotide sequence: TGTGCCAGCAGCCAACCGCGGGCACGCGAAGACAATGAGCAGTTCTTC.

This clonotype was seen ten or more times. The rearrangement joins TRBV14 to TRBJ2-5, with D possibly TRBD1 on 5 matching bases. The CDR3 loop spans 14 amino acids. Trimming shortened V by 0 bases and J by 10 bases, and 15 bases separated the two germline ends. Germline V CDR1 and CDR2: SGHDN, FVKESK. This CDR3 is CASSQDLGAEDQYF. As DNA, the CDR3 is TGTGCCAGCAGCCAAGATTTAGGGGCAGAGGACCAGTACTTC. Drawing the rest from reference TRBV14 and TRBJ2-5, the complete variable domain is EAGVTQFPSHSVIEKGQTVTLRCDPISGHDNLYWYRRVMGKEIKFLLHFVKESKQDESGMPNNRFLAERTGGTYSTLKVQPAELEDSGVYFCASSQDLGAEDQYFGPGTRLLVL.

The CDR3 nucleotides read TGTGCCAGCAGACGGACCCTTAACACAGATACGCAGTATTTT. As protein: CASRRTLNTDTQYF. The J gene is TRBJ2-3, the V gene TRBV21-1. TRBV21-1 is given as a pseudogene. The CDR3 consists of 14 residues.